These T cell receptor beta chains were read from a single sample in a study of cytomegalovirus exposure and HLA in healthy donors. The data were produced by immunoSEQ multiplex PCR, yet TCRdb's version contains in-frame clones alone and is incomplete. The listing records 140,000 to 150,000 clones. Input material: PBMCs. The source is a male donor in good health and CMV-seronegative. Both conserved end residues are part of each CDR3. D genes are given only for firm matches.

V gene: TRBV11-2
D gene: NA
J gene: TRBJ2-7
CDR3 protein: CASSLGAGPAYEQYF
CDR3 DNA: TGTGCCAGCAGCTTAGGGGCGGGACCGGCCTACGAGCAGTACTTC

V gene: TRBV4-1
D gene: NA
J gene: TRBJ1-3
CDR3 protein: CASSPTDTWVGNTIYF
CDR3 DNA: TGCGCCAGCAGCCCGACAGATACTTGGGTCGGAAACACCATATATTTT

V gene: TRBV6-1
D gene: TRBD1
J gene: TRBJ2-5
CDR3 protein: CASSLLTGPQETQYF
CDR3 DNA: TGTGCCAGCAGCCTATTGACAGGGCCGCAAGAGACCCAGTACTTC

V gene: TRBV19
D gene: TRBD2
J gene: TRBJ2-5
CDR3 protein: CASSPRTSGWAETQYF
CDR3 DNA: TGTGCCAGTAGTCCTCGGACTAGCGGGTGGGCAGAGACCCAGTACTTC

V gene: TRBV6-1
D gene: NA
J gene: TRBJ1-2
CDR3 protein: CASSGEISYGYTF
CDR3 DNA: TGTGCCAGCAGTGGTGAGATCTCCTATGGCTACACCTTC

V gene: TRBV13
D gene: NA
J gene: TRBJ2-1
CDR3 protein: CASSSGSSSYNEQFF
CDR3 DNA: TGTGCCAGCAGCTCCGGGAGTAGCTCCTACAATGAGCAGTTCTTC

V gene: TRBV30
D gene: NA
J gene: TRBJ2-2
CDR3 protein: CAWSAPGELFF
CDR3 DNA: TGTGCCTGGAGCGCGCCCGGGGAGCTGTTTTTT

V gene: TRBV6-5
D gene: TRBD1
J gene: TRBJ1-4
CDR3 protein: CASRRTGGNEKLFF
CDR3 DNA: TGTGCCAGCAGACGGACAGGGGGGAATGAAAAACTGTTTTTT

V gene: TRBV7-9
D gene: TRBD2
J gene: TRBJ2-1
CDR3 protein: CASSLGLAGADEQFF
CDR3 DNA: TGTGCCAGCAGCTTAGGACTAGCGGGAGCGGATGAGCAGTTCTTC

V gene: TRBV18
D gene: NA
J gene: TRBJ1-2
CDR3 protein: CASSPTGEGYTF
CDR3 DNA: TGTGCCAGCTCACCGACGGGGGAAGGCTACACCTTC

V gene: TRBV6-5
D gene: NA
J gene: TRBJ2-3
CDR3 protein: CASRLLGVNTQYF
CDR3 DNA: TGTGCCAGCAGGCTTCTAGGAGTCAATACGCAGTATTTT

V gene: TRBV6-1
D gene: TRBD2
J gene: TRBJ2-3
CDR3 protein: CASSEAPLAVVGADTQYF
CDR3 DNA: TGTGCCAGCAGTGAAGCCCCCCTAGCGGTTGTTGGCGCAGATACGCAGTATTTT

V gene: TRBV4-3
D gene: TRBD2
J gene: TRBJ2-3
CDR3 protein: CASSQEFRRGLAGGYTQYF
CDR3 DNA: TGCGCCAGCAGCCAAGAATTCCGGCGGGGACTAGCGGGGGGGTATACGCAGTATTTT

V gene: TRBV27
D gene: TRBD1
J gene: TRBJ2-3
CDR3 protein: CASSLWTGGRTDTQYF
CDR3 DNA: TGTGCCAGCAGTTTATGGACAGGGGGACGCACAGATACGCAGTATTTT

V gene: TRBV5-1
D gene: TRBD2
J gene: TRBJ2-4
CDR3 protein: CASREGAGGQNIQYF
CDR3 DNA: TGCGCCAGCAGGGAAGGAGCGGGGGGACAAAACATTCAGTACTTC

V gene: TRBV14
D gene: NA
J gene: TRBJ1-1
CDR3 protein: CASSERIRGYMNTEAFF
CDR3 DNA: TGTGCCAGCAGCGAACGGATAAGGGGTTACATGAACACTGAAGCTTTCTTT

V gene: TRBV5-5
D gene: NA
J gene: TRBJ1-5
CDR3 protein: CASSPRGDYSNQPQHF
CDR3 DNA: TGTGCCAGCAGCCCAAGGGGTGATTATAGCAATCAGCCCCAGCATTTT

V gene: TRBV30
D gene: NA
J gene: TRBJ1-2
CDR3 protein: CAWREDRIYGYTF
CDR3 DNA: TGTGCCTGGAGGGAGGACAGAATCTATGGCTACACCTTC

V gene: TRBV11-1
D gene: NA
J gene: TRBJ2-7
CDR3 protein: CASSVGAARPYEQYF
CDR3 DNA: TGTGCCAGCAGCGTGGGAGCCGCTAGACCATACGAGCAGTACTTC

V gene: TRBV6-6
D gene: NA
J gene: TRBJ1-1
CDR3 protein: CASRESGWWAFF
CDR3 DNA: TGTGCCAGCAGGGAGAGTGGCTGGTGGGCTTTCTTT

V gene: TRBV6-5
D gene: NA
J gene: TRBJ2-7
CDR3 protein: CASSYSGGKSSYEQYF
CDR3 DNA: TGTGCCAGCAGTTACTCGGGCGGGAAATCCTCCTACGAGCAGTACTTC

V gene: TRBV4-2
D gene: NA
J gene: TRBJ1-5
CDR3 protein: CASRQGASSNQPQHF
CDR3 DNA: TGTGCCAGCCGCCAAGGGGCTTCGAGCAATCAGCCCCAGCATTTT

V gene: TRBV30
D gene: NA
J gene: TRBJ1-5
CDR3 protein: CAWSTSTAYQPQHF
CDR3 DNA: TGTGCCTGGAGTACCTCGACAGCCTATCAGCCCCAGCATTTT

V gene: TRBV6-6
D gene: NA
J gene: TRBJ1-1
CDR3 protein: CASSEGGGLDTEAFF
CDR3 DNA: TGTGCCAGCAGCGAGGGCGGGGGCTTGGACACTGAAGCTTTCTTT

V gene: TRBV7-6
D gene: NA
J gene: TRBJ1-4
CDR3 protein: CASSLDKGPTNEKLFF
CDR3 DNA: TGTGCCAGCAGCTTAGATAAGGGGCCAACTAATGAAAAACTGTTTTTT

V gene: TRBV18
D gene: TRBD1
J gene: TRBJ1-1
CDR3 protein: CASSPETGGPEAFF
CDR3 DNA: TGTGCCAGCTCGCCCGAGACAGGGGGCCCTGAAGCTTTCTTT

V gene: TRBV7-9
D gene: TRBD1
J gene: TRBJ2-1
CDR3 protein: CASSLGTGWGYNEQFF
CDR3 DNA: TGTGCCAGCAGCTTAGGGACAGGGTGGGGTTACAATGAGCAGTTCTTC

V gene: TRBV28
D gene: TRBD2
J gene: TRBJ2-7
CDR3 protein: CASSAGGIPYEQYF
CDR3 DNA: TGTGCCTCCTCAGCGGGAGGTATCCCCTACGAGCAGTACTTC

V gene: TRBV6-5
D gene: NA
J gene: TRBJ1-1
CDR3 protein: CASSYFTNTEAFF
CDR3 DNA: TGTGCCAGCAGCTATTTTACGAACACTGAAGCTTTCTTT

V gene: TRBV27
D gene: TRBD1
J gene: TRBJ1-1
CDR3 protein: CASSLPGQENTEAFF
CDR3 DNA: TGTGCCAGCAGTTTACCCGGACAGGAAAACACTGAAGCTTTCTTT

V gene: TRBV5-1
D gene: NA
J gene: TRBJ2-2
CDR3 protein: CASSLGQGLDMGTGELFF
CDR3 DNA: TGCGCCAGCAGCTTGGGTCAGGGGCTTGATATGGGCACCGGGGAGCTGTTTTTT

V gene: TRBV6-1
D gene: NA
J gene: TRBJ2-1
CDR3 protein: CASSVTAFGQFF
CDR3 DNA: TGTGCCAGCAGTGTGACTGCGTTTGGGCAGTTCTTC

V gene: TRBV6-4
D gene: TRBD2
J gene: TRBJ2-3
CDR3 protein: CASGTSGTDTQYF
CDR3 DNA: TGTGCCAGCGGAACTAGCGGGACAGATACGCAGTATTTT

V gene: TRBV9
D gene: NA
J gene: TRBJ2-1
CDR3 protein: CASSPSPLWESYNEQFF
CDR3 DNA: TGTGCCAGCAGCCCCTCCCCCCTTTGGGAGTCCTACAATGAGCAGTTCTTC

V gene: TRBV18
D gene: NA
J gene: TRBJ1-1
CDR3 protein: CASSPPDTLEAFF
CDR3 DNA: TGTGCCAGCTCACCACCGGACACTCTTGAAGCTTTCTTT

V gene: TRBV9
D gene: NA
J gene: TRBJ2-2
CDR3 protein: CASSVAPTSRKAGELFF
CDR3 DNA: TGTGCCAGCAGCGTGGCCCCCACTAGTCGAAAGGCCGGGGAGCTGTTTTTT

V gene: TRBV6-5
D gene: NA
J gene: TRBJ1-1
CDR3 protein: CASSRRRGADTEAFF
CDR3 DNA: TGTGCCAGCAGCCGTCGCCGGGGGGCGGACACTGAAGCTTTCTTT

V gene: TRBV15
D gene: NA
J gene: TRBJ2-7
CDR3 protein: CATSRDPGSTYEQYF
CDR3 DNA: TGTGCCACCAGCAGAGATCCCGGTAGTACCTACGAGCAGTACTTC

V gene: TRBV10-3
D gene: NA
J gene: TRBJ1-5
CDR3 protein: CAISEGGKKRQPQHF
CDR3 DNA: TGTGCCATCAGTGAGGGAGGGAAAAAGCGTCAGCCCCAGCATTTT

V gene: TRBV5-6
D gene: NA
J gene: TRBJ1-3
CDR3 protein: CASSLQGGAGNTIYF
CDR3 DNA: TGTGCCAGCAGCTTGCAGGGAGGGGCTGGAAACACCATATATTTT

V gene: TRBV18
D gene: TRBD1
J gene: TRBJ1-2
CDR3 protein: CASSPPTGGRYGYTF
CDR3 DNA: TGTGCCAGCTCACCCCCTACAGGGGGCCGCTATGGCTACACCTTC

V gene: TRBV6-1
D gene: NA
J gene: TRBJ2-3
CDR3 protein: CASSENGVFDWSSADTQYF
CDR3 DNA: TGTGCCAGCAGTGAAAACGGAGTATTTGACTGGTCGTCTGCAGATACGCAGTATTTT

V gene: TRBV11-2
D gene: NA
J gene: TRBJ2-3
CDR3 protein: CASSFLTGGTDTQYF
CDR3 DNA: TGTGCCAGCAGCTTTCTTACAGGCGGCACAGATACGCAGTATTTT

V gene: TRBV19
D gene: TRBD1
J gene: TRBJ2-5
CDR3 protein: CASSIVLSTGVETQYF
CDR3 DNA: TGTGCCAGTAGTATCGTACTCTCCACAGGGGTTGAGACCCAGTACTTC

V gene: TRBV10-3
D gene: TRBD2
J gene: TRBJ2-5
CDR3 protein: CATGTSGSAETQYF
CDR3 DNA: TGTGCCACCGGGACTAGCGGGAGCGCGGAGACCCAGTACTTC